This T cell receptor (beta chain) was retrieved from a study of cytotoxic CD8 clonotypes in ibrutinib-treated CLL. Some clones are missing from TCRdb's copy, which holds only in-frame ones; the method was immunoSEQ multiplex PCR. The top ten clones hold roughly 2% of a sample with around 150,000 clones, roughly four fifths of them seen once. CDR1 and CDR2 from the germline V gene are LGHNA and YNFKEQ. The CDR3 extends over 14 amino acids. V lost 6 bases and J 5 bases, leaving 16 bases between the germline ends. The receptor was isolated from a human donor with chronic lymphocytic leukemia. The chain uses TRBV4-2 and TRBJ1-2; tentative D call: TRBD1 (5 bases). Here the sequenced sample was PBMCs, taken after 12 months of ibrutinib treatment. The CDR3 protein is CASSQMAGAYGYTF. The CDR3 DNA follows: TGTGCCAGCAGTCAGATGGCTGGGGCATATGGCTACACCTTC.